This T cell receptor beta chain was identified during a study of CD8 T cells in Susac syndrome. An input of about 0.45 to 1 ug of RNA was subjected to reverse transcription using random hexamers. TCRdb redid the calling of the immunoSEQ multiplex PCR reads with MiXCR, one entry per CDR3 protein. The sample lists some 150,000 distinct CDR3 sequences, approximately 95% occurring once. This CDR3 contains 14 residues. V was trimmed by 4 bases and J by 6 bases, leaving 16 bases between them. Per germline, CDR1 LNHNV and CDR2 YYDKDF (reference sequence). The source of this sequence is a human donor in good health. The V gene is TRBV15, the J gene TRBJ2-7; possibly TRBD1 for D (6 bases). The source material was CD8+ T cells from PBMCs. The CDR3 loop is CATSTNRESGEQYF. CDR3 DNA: TGTGCCACCAGCACGAACAGGGAATCTGGCGAGCAGTACTTC.